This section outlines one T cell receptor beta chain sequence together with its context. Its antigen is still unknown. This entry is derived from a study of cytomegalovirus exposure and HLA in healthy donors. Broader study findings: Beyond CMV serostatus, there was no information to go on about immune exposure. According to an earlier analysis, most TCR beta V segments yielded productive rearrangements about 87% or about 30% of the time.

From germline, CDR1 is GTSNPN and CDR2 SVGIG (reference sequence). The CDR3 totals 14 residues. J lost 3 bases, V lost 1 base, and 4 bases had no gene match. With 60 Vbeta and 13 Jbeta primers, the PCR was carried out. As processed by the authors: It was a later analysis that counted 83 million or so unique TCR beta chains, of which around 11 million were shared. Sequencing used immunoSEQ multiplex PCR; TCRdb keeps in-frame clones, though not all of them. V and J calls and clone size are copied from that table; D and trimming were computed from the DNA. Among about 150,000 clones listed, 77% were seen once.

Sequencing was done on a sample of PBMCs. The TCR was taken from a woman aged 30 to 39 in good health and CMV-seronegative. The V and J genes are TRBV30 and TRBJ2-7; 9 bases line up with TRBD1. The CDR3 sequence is CAWSEDRGNYEQYF. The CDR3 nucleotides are TGTGCCTGGAGTGAGGACAGGGGAAACTACGAGCAGTACTTC.